The clone carrying this T cell receptor (beta chain) is labeled medium-sized. Its antigen is still unknown. The sample comes from a study of coeliac disease. Findings and caveats of the study: Few TRB amino acid sequences were shared between samples; most were unique. The authors considered this approach unsuitable for unbiased detection of gliadin-specific T cells.

Generated by immunoSEQ multiplex PCR, the TCRdb table keeps only in-frame clones and is missing some. Of some 6,100 clones listed, 55% to 65% are singletons. The material sequenced was lymphocytes from the gut lamina propria. This clonotype was obtained from a man between 60 and 70 years old with celiac disease on a gluten-free diet.

CDR3 region: CASSLRWTPSSYEQYF. The CDR3 region has the DNA TGCGCCAGCAGCTTGCGTTGGACTCCTAGCTCCTACGAGCAGTACTTC. This chain joins TRBV5-1 and TRBJ2-7; TRBD2 might be the D (5 bases). The V end was cut by 1 base, the J end by 0 bases, with 14 bases between. The V gene's germline CDR1 is SGHRS and CDR2 YFSETQ. The CDR3 has 16 residues. Drawing the rest from reference TRBV5-1 and TRBJ2-7, the complete variable domain is KAGVTQTPRYLIKTRGQQVTLSCSPISGHRSVSWYQQTPGQGLQFLFEYFSETQRNKGNFPGRFSGRQFSNSRSEMNVSTLELGDSALYLCASSLRWTPSSYEQYFGPGTRLTVT.